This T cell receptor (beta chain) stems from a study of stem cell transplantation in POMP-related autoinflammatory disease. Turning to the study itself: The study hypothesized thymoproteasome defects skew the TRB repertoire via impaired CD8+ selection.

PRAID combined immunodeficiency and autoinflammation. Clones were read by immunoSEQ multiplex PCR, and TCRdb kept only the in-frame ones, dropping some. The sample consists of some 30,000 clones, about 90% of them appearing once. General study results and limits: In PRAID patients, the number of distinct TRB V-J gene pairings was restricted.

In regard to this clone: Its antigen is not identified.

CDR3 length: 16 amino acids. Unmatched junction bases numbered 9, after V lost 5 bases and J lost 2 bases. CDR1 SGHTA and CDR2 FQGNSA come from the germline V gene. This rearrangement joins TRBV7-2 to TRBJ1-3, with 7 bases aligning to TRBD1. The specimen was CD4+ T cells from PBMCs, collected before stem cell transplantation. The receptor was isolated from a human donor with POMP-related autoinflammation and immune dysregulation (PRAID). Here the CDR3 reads CASSPFRQGAGNTIYF. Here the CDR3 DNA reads TGTGCCAGCAGCCCTTTCAGGCAGGGGGCTGGAAACACCATATATTTT.